This T cell receptor (beta chain) was sequenced for a study of blood T cell repertoires in COVID-19. Overall study: Both acute and convalescent COVID-19 samples were obtained from the United States, Italy and Spain. Sample material is recorded as cDNA or gDNA derived from T cells, B-cell-depleted T cells, or PBMCs.

Participants reported their clinical history, and cohort assignment relied on those reports. Original methodology: Amplifying reference gene primers gave estimates of nucleated cell counts. Using immunoSEQ multiplex PCR, the repertoire was profiled, and TCRdb retains in-frame clones only, with some absent. The DNA was the basis for D and trimming; V, J and clone size are from that table. Among under 250,000 clones listed, over 80% were seen once. The clonotype comes from a woman in her twenties or thirties who had been exposed to COVID-19. Material for sequencing was PBMCs or T cells enriched from blood (not recorded which).

Written as DNA, the CDR3 is TGTGCCAGCAGAGATCTAGCGGGAGGTCACTACAATGAGCAGTTCTTC. It specifies CASRDLAGGHYNEQFF. The chain carries TRBV5-6 and TRBJ2-1; 11 bases match TRBD2. The CDR3 covers 16 residues. J lost 3 bases, V lost 5 bases, and 7 bases had no gene match. Looked up from germline, CDR1 is SGHDT and CDR2 is YYEEEE.